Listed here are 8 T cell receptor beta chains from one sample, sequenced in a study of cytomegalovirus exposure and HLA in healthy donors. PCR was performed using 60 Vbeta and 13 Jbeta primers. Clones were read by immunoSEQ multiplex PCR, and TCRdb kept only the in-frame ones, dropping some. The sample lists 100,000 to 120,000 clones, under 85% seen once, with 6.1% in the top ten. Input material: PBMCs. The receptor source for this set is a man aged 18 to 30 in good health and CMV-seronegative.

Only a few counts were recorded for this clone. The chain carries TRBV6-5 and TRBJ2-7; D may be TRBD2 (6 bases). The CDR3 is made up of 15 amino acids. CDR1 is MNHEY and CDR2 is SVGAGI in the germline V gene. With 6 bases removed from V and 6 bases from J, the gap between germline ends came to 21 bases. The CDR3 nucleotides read TGTGCCAGCAGCGCCCGCGACCCAGCCGGGGGCGAGCAGTACTTC. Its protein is CASSARDPAGGEQYF.

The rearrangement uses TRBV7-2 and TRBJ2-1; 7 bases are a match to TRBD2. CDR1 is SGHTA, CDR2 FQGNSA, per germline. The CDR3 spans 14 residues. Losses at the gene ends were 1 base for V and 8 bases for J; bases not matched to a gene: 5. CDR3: CASSLVSSGDEQFF. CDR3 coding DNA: TGTGCCAGCAGCTTAGTGTCTAGCGGCGATGAGCAGTTCTTC. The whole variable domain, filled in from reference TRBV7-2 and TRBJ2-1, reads GAGVSQSPSNKVTEKGKDVELRCDPISGHTALYWYRQSLGQGLEFLIYFQGNSAPDKSGLPSDRFSAERTGGSVSTLTIQRTQQEDSAVYLCASSLVSSGDEQFFGPGTRLTVL.

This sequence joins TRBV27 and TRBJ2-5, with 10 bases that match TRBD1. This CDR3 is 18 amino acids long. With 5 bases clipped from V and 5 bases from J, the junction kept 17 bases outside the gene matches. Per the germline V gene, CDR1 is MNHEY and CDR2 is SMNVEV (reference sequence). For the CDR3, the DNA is TGTGCCAGCAGTACCCTTCCGGGACAGGGGAGGATAGGGGAGACCCAGTACTTC. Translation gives CASSTLPGQGRIGETQYF.

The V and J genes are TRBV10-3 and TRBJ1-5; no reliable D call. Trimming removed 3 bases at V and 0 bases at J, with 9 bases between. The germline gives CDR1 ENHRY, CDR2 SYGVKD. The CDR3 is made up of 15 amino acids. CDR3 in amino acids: CAISESGDSNQPQHF. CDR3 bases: TGTGCCATCAGTGAATCCGGGGATAGCAATCAGCCCCAGCATTTT.

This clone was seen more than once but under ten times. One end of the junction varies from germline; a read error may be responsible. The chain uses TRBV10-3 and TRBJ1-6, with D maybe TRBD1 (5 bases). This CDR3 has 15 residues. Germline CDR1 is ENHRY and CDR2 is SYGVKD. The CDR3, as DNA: TGTGCCAGCAGTTACTCATCGGGGGGTGGCTCACCCCTCCACTTT. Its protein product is CASSYSSGGGSPLHF.

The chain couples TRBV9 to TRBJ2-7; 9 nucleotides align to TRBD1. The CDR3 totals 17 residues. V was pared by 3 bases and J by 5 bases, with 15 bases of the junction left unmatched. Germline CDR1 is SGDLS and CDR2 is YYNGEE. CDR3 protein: CASSATPVGTGPNEQYF. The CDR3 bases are TGTGCCAGCAGCGCTACCCCGGTGGGGACAGGGCCGAACGAGCAGTACTTC.

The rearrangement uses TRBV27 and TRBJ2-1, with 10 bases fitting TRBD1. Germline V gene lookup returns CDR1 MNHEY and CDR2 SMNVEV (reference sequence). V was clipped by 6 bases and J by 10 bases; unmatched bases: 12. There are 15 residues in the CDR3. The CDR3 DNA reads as TGTGCCAGCAGGTACACCGGGACAGGGGAGGTGGAGCAGTTCTTC. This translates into CASRYTGTGEVEQFF.

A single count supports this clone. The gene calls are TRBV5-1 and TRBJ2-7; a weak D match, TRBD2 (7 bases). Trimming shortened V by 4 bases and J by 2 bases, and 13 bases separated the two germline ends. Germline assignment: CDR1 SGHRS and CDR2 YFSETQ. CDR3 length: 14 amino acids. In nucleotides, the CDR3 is TGCGCCAGCAGCGGGAGGGGGAGAGCCTACGAGCAGTACTTC. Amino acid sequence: CASSGRGRAYEQYF. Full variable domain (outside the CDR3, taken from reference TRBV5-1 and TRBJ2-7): KAGVTQTPRYLIKTRGQQVTLSCSPISGHRSVSWYQQTPGQGLQFLFEYFSETQRNKGNFPGRFSGRQFSNSRSEMNVSTLELGDSALYLCASSGRGRAYEQYFGPGTRLTVT.